This T cell receptor beta chain was documented in a study of blood T cell repertoires in COVID-19. Study in general: Samples of COVID-19 (acute and convalescent) were obtained from the United States, Italy and Spain. T cells, B-cell-depleted T cells, or PBMCs provided the cDNA or gDNA that served as material.

V was pared by 1 base and J by 2 bases, with 8 bases between. This CDR3 has 14 amino acids. Germline CDR1 reads MGHRA; CDR2 reads YSYEKL. In the original analysis: It was from reference gene primer amplification that nucleated cell counts were estimated. Produced via immunoSEQ multiplex PCR; TCRdb's table is partial and in-frame only. The D gene and trimming were derived from the DNA, and the V and J assignments and clone size from that table. Of approximately 280,000 clones listed, about nine tenths were seen once; the top ten hold around 2%. With respect to this clone: Distinct nucleotide sequences in the sample also encode this CDR3.

Sequencing was carried out using peripheral blood. The sequence derives from a man between 45 and 60 years old with acute or convalescent COVID-19. The V gene is TRBV4-1, the J gene TRBJ2-5; possible D gene TRBD1, 6 bases. The CDR3 is CASSQGTVQETQYF. CDR3 bases: TGCGCCAGCAGCCAAGGGACAGTACAAGAGACCCAGTACTTC.